The 32 T cell receptor beta chains below all came from one sample that was sequenced in a study of T-cell memory formation after mild COVID-19. One entry per CDR3 protein, called by TCRdb with MiXCR from the 5' RACE reads. The sample lists roughly 280,000 distinct CDR3 sequences; 15% to 20% were seen once. Input material: PBMCs or a T cell subset sorted from them (not recorded which). The receptors were sampled from a young man who had mild COVID-19 (a few samples of this study predate the infection). Cell type and time point are not known.

The chain's CDR3 is CASSLSRQSFRDTQYF. The CDR3, as DNA: TGCGCCAGCAGCTTGAGCCGACAGTCCTTTAGAGATACGCAGTATTTT. V and J are TRBV5-1 and TRBJ2-3; D possibly corresponds to TRBD1 (5 bases). CDR3 length: 16 residues. V lost 1 base, J lost 5 bases, and 17 bases lay in between. CDR1 and CDR2 from the germline V gene are SGHRS and YFSETQ. The variable domain in full, completed from reference TRBV5-1 and TRBJ2-3, reads KAGVTQTPRYLIKTRGQQVTLSCSPISGHRSVSWYQQTPGQGLQFLFEYFSETQRNKGNFPGRFSGRQFSNSRSEMNVSTLELGDSALYLCASSLSRQSFRDTQYFGPGTRLTVL.

This clonotype has just a few counts. The chain is built from TRBV15 and TRBJ1-4; 7 bases are a match to TRBD1. The CDR3 spans 14 residues. The V and J ends lost 3 bases and 4 bases, in that order; junction bases with no gene match: 2. Germline CDR1 and CDR2: LNHNV and YYDKDF (reference sequence). CDR3 loop: CATSRDRNNEKLFF. The CDR3 nucleotides read TGTGCCACCAGCAGGGACAGGAATAATGAAAAACTGTTTTTT.

The CDR3 nucleotides are TGTGCCAGCAGTTTGAGCGGGGCGGACGGGACCCAGTACTTC. Amino acid sequence: CASSLSGADGTQYF. V is TRBV6-2 or TRBV6-3 and J is TRBJ2-5; 7 positions agree with TRBD2. The CDR3 contains 14 residues. The germline CDR1 and CDR2 sequences are MNHEY and SVGEGT. Trimming removed 4 bases from V and 7 bases from J; junction bases left unmatched: 9.

The gene calls are TRBV4-1 and TRBJ2-5; D possibly corresponds to TRBD2 (5 bases). This CDR3 spans 15 amino acids. From germline, CDR1 is MGHRA and CDR2 YSYEKL. V gave up 1 base and J gave up 0 bases, with 9 bases separating them. The CDR3 region has the DNA TGCGCCAGCAGCCAAGGTGGCGGGTACCAAGAGACCCAGTACTTC. Translation: CASSQGGGYQETQYF.

The CDR3 DNA is TGTGCCAGCAGTAGGGGGCAGGGGGAGAATGAAAAACTGTTTTTT. Translating gives CASSRGQGENEKLFF. The chain combines TRBV6-5 with TRBJ1-4; 7 nucleotides align to TRBD1. Germline CDR1 MNHEY, CDR2 SVGAGI. The CDR3 runs 15 residues. Germline trimming cut 5 bases from V and 5 bases from J; bases unmatched to any gene: 8.

A word on this clonotype: Just one base apart from a much larger clone, this may be a read error. The rearrangement uses TRBV3-1 and TRBJ1-1; D ambiguous. CDR1 LGHDT and CDR2 YNNKEL come from the germline V gene (reference sequence). The CDR3 sequence is 13 residues long. Trimming stripped 2 bases from V and 1 base from J, with 5 bases between. CDR3 coding DNA: TGTGCCAGCAGCCAATCAGGGAACACTGAAGCTTTCTTT. Amino acids: CASSQSGNTEAFF. The full variable domain, rest sourced from reference TRBV3-1 and TRBJ1-1, is DTAVSQTPKYLVTQMGNDKSIKCEQNLGHDTMYWYKQDSKKFLKIMFSYNNKELIINETVPNRFSPKSPDKAHLNLHINSLELGDSAVYFCASSQSGNTEAFFGQGTRLTVV.

CDR3 sequence reads: CASSPGGVNQPQHF. The CDR3 region has the DNA TGCGCCAGCAGCCCCGGGGGGGTAAATCAGCCCCAGCATTTT. The rearrangement joins TRBV5-1 to TRBJ1-5, with TRBD1 as a possible D gene (5 bases). This CDR3 region has 14 residues. The ends were cut back, 4 bases at V and 4 bases at J, with 12 bases in the middle. Germline CDR1 SGHRS, CDR2 YFSETQ.

This clonotype was seen more than once but under ten times. This rearrangement joins TRBV6-5 to TRBJ1-2; TRBD1 matches 9 bases. Germline V gene data show CDR1 as MNHEY and CDR2 as SVGAGI. This CDR3 spans 15 amino acids. V trimming: 7 bases; J trimming: 6 bases; junction bases outside the gene matches: 12. CDR3 loop: CASMRRTGVYHGYTF. DNA for the CDR3: TGTGCCAGCATGAGGCGGACAGGGGTGTACCATGGCTACACCTTC.

This chain links TRBV21-1 with TRBJ2-2; the table calls TRBD2, which could not be checked here. TRBV21-1 is annotated as a pseudogene. The CDR3 runs to 16 residues. CDR3 sequence reads: CASSTTSGGSTGELFF. In DNA, the CDR3 is TGTGCCAGCAGCACAACTAGCGGGGGAAGTACCGGGGAGCTGTTTTTT.

The chain has TRBV6-5 and TRBJ1-1, with a weak D call TRBD1 (5 bases). The germline CDR1 and CDR2 sequences are MNHEY and SVGAGI. CDR3 length: 14 amino acids. V lost 7 bases, J lost 3 bases, and 15 bases lay in between. As DNA, the CDR3 is TGTGCCAGCAATCGGGGGGATTTGTACACTGAAGCTTTCTTT. The encoded protein is CASNRGDLYTEAFF.

This clonotype has a count of ten or more. A read error may produce the germline difference seen at one junction end. Here the CDR3 reads CASSLSGYSNQPQHF. DNA for the CDR3: TGCGCCAGCAGCTTATCAGGGTATAGCAATCAGCCCCAGCATTTT. The chain has TRBV7-2 and TRBJ1-5; possibly TRBD1 for D (5 bases). Germline assignment: CDR1 SGHTA and CDR2 FQGNSA. This CDR3 is built from 15 residues.

The chain carries TRBV29-1 and TRBJ2-3, with 7 bases lining up with TRBD1. There are 13 residues in the CDR3. CDR1 is SQVTM and CDR2 is ANQGSEA in the germline V gene. After removal of 4 bases from V and 2 bases from J, the junction contained 3 bases not matched to a gene. The CDR3 DNA is TGCAGCGTTGCCCAGGGGGTCACAGATACGCAGTATTTT. Translation: CSVAQGVTDTQYF.

The rearrangement joins TRBV12-3 or TRBV12-4 to TRBJ1-2; the D is unclear. Deletions cut 8 bases from V and 6 bases from J, with 10 bases between. CDR3 size: 11 residues. CDR3 protein: CASALSHGYTF. CDR3 DNA sequence: TGTGCCAGCGCCCTCTCGCATGGCTACACCTTC.

This chain connects TRBV6-5 to TRBJ1-4, with no clear D. V was clipped by 2 bases and J by 7 bases, with 8 bases between them. This CDR3 is built from 13 residues. Germline CDR1 reads MNHEY; CDR2 reads SVGAGI. In DNA form, the CDR3 reads TGTGCCAGCAGTTACCGGAGGGTTGAAAAACTGTTTTTT. Its protein is CASSYRRVEKLFF.

This clonotype was counted only a few times. The chain recombines TRBV7-3 with TRBJ1-6, with D possibly being TRBD1 (6 bases). The CDR3 is 13 amino acids. Germline lookup yields CDR1 SGHTA and CDR2 FQGTGA. V lost 3 bases, J lost 8 bases, and 8 bases lay in between. CDR3 nucleotide sequence: TGTGCCAGCAGCTTTACAGGGTATTCACCCCTCCACTTT. Protein: CASSFTGYSPLHF.

The rearrangement joins TRBV7-2 to TRBJ2-7, with D perhaps TRBD2 (5 bases). The CDR3 has 13 residues. V lost 5 bases, J lost 4 bases, and 12 bases lay in between. Germline V gene lookup returns CDR1 SGHTA and CDR2 FQGNSA. CDR3 sequence reads: CASSPSTGYEQYF. CDR3 bases: TGTGCCAGCAGCCCATCGACGGGATACGAGCAGTACTTC.

This clonotype was counted between two and nine times. The rearrangement links TRBV6-5 to TRBJ2-1, with 7 bases that match TRBD2. The germline CDR1 and CDR2 sequences are MNHEY and SVGAGI. J gave up 5 bases and V 5 bases, and 6 bases lay outside the gene matches. CDR3 length: 14 amino acids. For the CDR3, the DNA is TGTGCCAGCAGTGCCGGGGGGTATAACAATGAGCAGTTCTTC. Residues: CASSAGGYNNEQFF.

This clonotype was seen a handful of times. The J gene is TRBJ2-3, the V gene TRBV6-6, with TRBD2 identical over 7 bases. This CDR3 region has 16 residues. Looked up from germline, CDR1 is MNHNY and CDR2 is SVGAGI (reference sequence). The J segment lost 3 bases and the V segment lost 0 bases, leaving 6 bases of the junction unmatched. The CDR3 loop reads CASSYSNPSGTDTQYF. The CDR3, as DNA: TGTGCCAGCAGTTACTCGAATCCTAGCGGAACAGATACGCAGTATTTT.

In its sample, this clonotype was seen a few times. CDR3 in DNA: TGTGCCAGCAGCATGGGGACAGTTCAGCCCCAGCATTTT. This translates into CASSMGTVQPQHF. The chain joins TRBV7-8 to TRBJ1-5, with 7 bases aligning to TRBD1. Germline CDR1 and CDR2: SGHVS and FQNEAQ. This CDR3 spans 13 amino acids. Trimming at V came to 5 bases and at J to 6 bases, leaving 4 bases not matched to a gene.

Points on this clonotype: At one end the junction does not follow the germline gene, possibly because of a read error. The V call is TRBV4-3, the J call TRBJ2-7, with unresolved D. The CDR3 sequence is 15 residues long. Germline lookup yields CDR1 LGHNA and CDR2 YSLEER. The DNA of the CDR3 is TGCGCCAGCAGCCAAGCGGTGATAGGTTCCTACGGGCAGTACTTC. It specifies CASSQAVIGSYGQYF.

The chain joins TRBV6-2 or TRBV6-3 to TRBJ1-4; D may be TRBD1 (5 bases). V lost 2 bases, J lost 8 bases, and 18 bases lay in between. Germline V CDR1 and CDR2: MNHEY, SVGEGT. This CDR3 is built from 16 residues. The DNA of the CDR3 is TGTGCCAGCAGTTACCCCAGGGACTCAGAAGAGGAAAAACTGTTTTTT. It specifies CASSYPRDSEEEKLFF.

This clonotype occurred a few times. The chain couples TRBV7-9 to TRBJ2-2; D unclear. V was clipped by 8 bases and J by 2 bases, with 15 bases between them. Germline CDR1 and CDR2: SEHNR and FQNEAQ (reference sequence). The CDR3 runs to 15 residues. The chain's CDR3 is CASVRLEFNTGELFF. The CDR3 DNA reads TGTGCCAGCGTGCGCTTGGAATTTAACACCGGGGAGCTGTTTTTT.

This clonotype appeared a few times. The chain has TRBV12-3 or TRBV12-4 and TRBJ2-3; 7 nucleotides agree with TRBD2. Losses at the gene ends were 5 bases for V and 0 bases for J; bases not matched to a gene: 5. This CDR3 comprises 15 residues. CDR3 sequence: CASSSGDASTDTQYF. For the CDR3, the DNA is TGTGCCAGCAGTAGCGGGGACGCTAGCACAGATACGCAGTATTTT.

In its sample, this clonotype was seen a few times. The chain recombines TRBV5-5 with TRBJ1-1, with D possibly being TRBD1 (5 bases). The CDR3 spans 13 residues. Germline V CDR1 and CDR2: SGHKS, YYEKEE (reference sequence). The germline V and J ends were trimmed by 5 bases and 7 bases, with 15 bases remaining between them. CDR3 in amino acids: CASRRTGEGEAFF. CDR3 nucleotides: TGTGCCAGCAGGCGTACAGGAGAGGGTGAAGCTTTCTTT.

The rearrangement uses TRBV20-1 and TRBJ2-3, with TRBD2 matching over 7 bases. Unmatched junction bases numbered 8, after V lost 4 bases and J lost 1 base. The germline gives CDR1 DFQATT, CDR2 SNEGSKA (reference sequence). The CDR3 has 15 residues. CDR3 in DNA: TGCAGTGCTATGGATCATGGGGGGGGCACAGATACGCAGTATTTT. Translating gives CSAMDHGGGTDTQYF.

The genes are TRBV3-1 and TRBJ2-3; no definite D call. The CDR3 has 16 amino acids. Germline values: CDR1 LGHDT, CDR2 YNNKEL (reference sequence). V was clipped by 0 bases and J by 3 bases, with 13 bases between them. The CDR3 here is CASSQDPPHTTDTQYF. CDR3 coding DNA: TGTGCCAGCAGCCAAGACCCCCCTCACACGACAGATACGCAGTATTTT.

This chain links TRBV5-1 with TRBJ2-1; 9 bases map to TRBD1. The junction had 11 bases not matched to a gene; V was cut back by 0 bases and J by 7 bases. The CDR3 loop spans 17 amino acids. The germline CDR1 and CDR2 sequences are SGHRS and YFSETQ. Here the CDR3 DNA reads TGCGCCAGCAGCTTGGGGCCGGTGGACAGGGGAGCGAATGAGCAGTTCTTC. Its protein product is CASSLGPVDRGANEQFF. The full variable domain, rest sourced from reference TRBV5-1 and TRBJ2-1, is KAGVTQTPRYLIKTRGQQVTLSCSPISGHRSVSWYQQTPGQGLQFLFEYFSETQRNKGNFPGRFSGRQFSNSRSEMNVSTLELGDSALYLCASSLGPVDRGANEQFFGPGTRLTVL.

The rearrangement links TRBV5-4 to TRBJ1-4, with 7 bases aligning to TRBD1. This CDR3 has 16 residues. From germline, CDR1 is SGHNT and CDR2 YYREEE (reference sequence). V trimming: 3 bases; J trimming: 2 bases; junction bases outside the gene matches: 7. The CDR3 coding sequence is TGTGCCAGCAGCTCGAGAGCGGGACAGACTAATGAAAAACTGTTTTTT. Its translation is CASSSRAGQTNEKLFF.

This clonotype occurred a few times. The V gene is TRBV7-8, the J gene TRBJ1-3; no clear D. Germline V lookup: CDR1 SGHVS, CDR2 FQNEAQ. Trimming removed 5 bases at V and 0 bases at J, with 11 bases between. This CDR3 is 15 amino acids long. The CDR3 loop reads CASSLHSPSGNTIYF. CDR3 sequence (DNA): TGTGCCAGCAGCCTGCACAGTCCCTCTGGAAACACCATATATTTT.

This clonotype was recorded many times. The chain combines TRBV18 with TRBJ2-1; 9 bases agree with TRBD1. With V trimmed by 3 bases and J by 6 bases, 0 bases remained unmatched. CDR1 is KGHSH and CDR2 is LQKENI in the germline V gene. This CDR3 comprises 13 residues. The CDR3 loop reads CASSPGQGNEQFF. CDR3 in DNA: TGTGCCAGCTCACCGGGACAGGGCAATGAGCAGTTCTTC.

This chain uses TRBV6-1 with TRBJ2-7; D remains unclear. The germline CDR1 and CDR2 sequences are MNHNS and SASEGT. The CDR3 is 15 residues long. Trimming removed 0 bases at V and 3 bases at J, with 12 bases between. In nucleotides, the CDR3 is TGTGCCAGCAGTGAAGCCCTGACGTCGGGCTACGAGCAGTACTTC. Protein sequence: CASSEALTSGYEQYF.

This clonotype showed up many times. The CDR3 here is CASSEAGTGSGQPQHF. The DNA for the CDR3 is TGCGCCAGCAGCGAAGCCGGGACAGGGAGTGGCCAGCCCCAGCATTTT. V usage is TRBV5-1 and J usage is TRBJ1-5; 9 nucleotides line up with TRBD1. In germline, CDR1 is SGHRS, CDR2 YFSETQ. J was trimmed by 7 bases and V by 4 bases; bases with no gene match: 12. This CDR3 is 16 amino acids long.